These 16 T cell receptor beta chains came from one sample sequenced in a study of CD8+ T cells in alopecia areata. cDNA serving as the sequencing template came from extracted, reverse transcribed RNA. TCRdb's table, derived via immunoSEQ multiplex PCR, lists solely in-frame clones and lacks some. The sample yields around 60,000 clones, roughly 45% seen once. Sequencing used NKG2D-low CD8+ T cells sorted from blood. The source is a human donor with alopecia areata.

This clone has only a few counts. The V and J genes are TRBV7-9 and TRBJ2-1; D possibly matches TRBD1 or TRBD2 (5 bases each). Germline-derived CDR1 and CDR2 are SEHNR and FQNEAQ (reference sequence). The ends were cut back, 11 bases at V and 9 bases at J, with 8 bases in the middle. The CDR3 has 9 residues. The CDR3 sequence is CAGGAEQFF. The CDR3, as DNA: TGTGCCGGGGGAGCTGAGCAGTTCTTC.

In its sample, this clone was seen a few times. The rearrangement links TRBV28 to TRBJ2-1; 11 bases map to TRBD1. CDR1 is MDHEN and CDR2 is SYDVKM in the germline V gene. The CDR3 loop spans 16 amino acids. The junction had 8 bases not matched to a gene; V was cut back by 4 bases and J by 6 bases. DNA of the CDR3: TGTGCCAGCAGTTCCCTCGGACAGGGGGCACTCAATGAGCAGTTCTTC. It is translated as CASSSLGQGALNEQFF. Drawing the rest from reference TRBV28 and TRBJ2-1, the complete variable domain is DVKVTQSSRYLVKRTGEKVFLECVQDMDHENMFWYRQDPGLGLRLIYFSYDVKMKEKGDIPEGYSVSREKKERFSLILESASTNQTSMYLCASSSLGQGALNEQFFGPGTRLTVL.

The sample holds a few counts of this clone. The chain combines TRBV29-1 with TRBJ1-2, with D tentatively TRBD1 (5 bases). CDR3 size: 12 residues. The V and J ends lost 5 bases and 4 bases respectively, with 11 bases between them. In germline, CDR1 is SQVTM, CDR2 ANQGSEA. The CDR3 spells CSVYSGTYGYTF. For the CDR3, the DNA is TGCAGCGTTTATTCAGGGACCTATGGCTACACCTTC.

This clone was seen more than once but under ten times. The CDR3 loop reads CASSQLLQGARETQYF. The CDR3 region has the DNA TGTGCCAGCAGCCAACTACTACAGGGGGCGAGGGAGACCCAGTACTTC. The chain couples TRBV14 to TRBJ2-5; TRBD1 aligns across 9 bases. Germline V gives CDR1 SGHDN, CDR2 FVKESK. J gave up 5 bases and V 2 bases, and 9 bases lay outside the gene matches. This CDR3 has 16 residues.

The genes are TRBV27 and TRBJ2-7; TRBD1 aligns across 10 bases. The CDR3 totals 15 residues. Germline-derived CDR1 and CDR2 are MNHEY and SMNVEV (reference sequence). After removal of 4 bases from V and 4 bases from J, the junction contained 7 bases not matched to a gene. The CDR3 coding sequence is TGTGCCAGCAGTTCGGGGGACAGGGGAGCGTACGAGCAGTACTTC. This gives the protein CASSSGDRGAYEQYF.

The chain is built from TRBV20-1 and TRBJ2-5, with a weak D call TRBD1 (5 bases). The V gene lost 6 bases and the J gene lost 6 bases, with 11 bases spanning the gap. The CDR3 has 11 amino acids. The germline V gene encodes CDR1 DFQATT and CDR2 SNEGSKA (reference sequence). This chain's CDR3 is CSAGGQKTQYF. DNA of the CDR3: TGCAGTGCCGGTGGACAAAAGACCCAGTACTTC.

The chain combines TRBV9 with TRBJ1-6; TRBD1 might be the D (5 bases). This CDR3 has 15 residues. V was shortened by 4 bases and J by 7 bases, with 15 bases between the two germline ends. Germline V gives CDR1 SGDLS, CDR2 YYNGEE. The CDR3 sequence is CASSSPGLPNSPLHF. In DNA, the CDR3 is TGTGCCAGCAGCAGCCCGGGACTCCCGAATTCACCCCTCCACTTT.

This chain uses TRBV6-6 with TRBJ2-7; 7 bases are shared with TRBD1. V gave up 7 bases and J gave up 3 bases; unmatched junction bases: 3. This CDR3 comprises 12 residues. Germline CDR1 MNHNY, CDR2 SVGAGI (reference sequence). For the CDR3, the DNA is TGTGCCAGCATGGCAGGGGGCTACGAGCAGTACTTC. Residues: CASMAGGYEQYF.

The chain links TRBV9 to TRBJ2-1; unclear D gene. There are 12 residues in the CDR3. The V gene lost 3 bases and the J gene lost 8 bases, with 9 bases spanning the gap. Looked up from germline, CDR1 is SGDLS and CDR2 is YYNGEE. The CDR3 loop reads CASSARPYEQFF. The CDR3 DNA is TGTGCCAGCAGCGCCCGACCGTATGAGCAGTTCTTC.

The V call is TRBV29-1, the J call TRBJ2-5, with 10 bases aligning to TRBD2. The DNA matches TRBJ2-7 better at its end, which makes the J call doubtful. The CDR3 totals 13 residues. CDR1 is SQVTM and CDR2 is ANQGSEA in the germline V gene. The CDR3 DNA reads as TGCAGCGTTTCCGGGACTAGCGTTGACGAGCAGTACTTC. It yields the protein CSVSGTSVDEQYF.

The chain carries TRBV29-1 and TRBJ2-7; unclear D gene. Germline assignment: CDR1 SQVTM and CDR2 ANQGSEA. The CDR3 contains 12 residues. V was cut by 2 bases and J by 0 bases, with 5 bases left in between. CDR3 residues: CSVETSSYEQYF. As DNA, the CDR3 is TGCAGCGTTGAAACCAGCTCCTACGAGCAGTACTTC.

The sample holds a few counts of this clone. V gene TRBV5-4 combines with J gene TRBJ2-5, with 9 bases identical to TRBD1. Germline V gives CDR1 SGHNT, CDR2 YYREEE (reference sequence). This CDR3 contains 16 residues. With V trimmed by 4 bases and J by 4 bases, 11 bases remained unmatched. The CDR3 sequence: CASSVPGTGLGETQYF. In nucleotides, the CDR3 is TGTGCCAGCAGCGTCCCCGGGACAGGGCTTGGAGAGACCCAGTACTTC.

Only one count was recorded for this clone. This chain connects TRBV2 to TRBJ1-2; D gene unclear. V was shortened by 3 bases and J by 4 bases, with 12 bases between the two germline ends. Germline CDR1 is SNHLY and CDR2 is FYNNEI. This CDR3 has 14 residues. CDR3 loop: CASSDSPRSYGYTF. The CDR3 nucleotides read TGTGCCAGCAGTGACAGCCCGAGGAGCTATGGCTACACCTTC.

This clone occurred a few times. The chain has TRBV19 and TRBJ2-6; D call uncertain. Germline V CDR1 and CDR2: LNHDA, SQIVND (reference sequence). V was clipped by 3 bases and J by 4 bases, with 16 bases between them. The CDR3 consists of 17 residues. The CDR3 DNA reads TGTGCCAGTAGTATGCGTTGGTGGTCTTCGGGGGCCAACGTCCTGACTTTC. Encoded protein: CASSMRWWSSGANVLTF. Full variable domain (missing parts from reference TRBV19 and TRBJ2-6): DGGITQSPKYLFRKEGQNVTLSCEQNLNHDAMYWYRQDPGQGLRLIYYSQIVNDFQKGDIAEGYSVSREKKESFPLTVTSAQKNPTAFYLCASSMRWWSSGANVLTFGAGSRLTVL.

V usage is TRBV2 and J usage is TRBJ2-7; TRBD1 might be the D (5 bases). CDR1 and CDR2 (germline): SNHLY, FYNNEI. The CDR3 length is 13 residues. V was clipped by 3 bases and J by 5 bases, with 11 bases between them. The CDR3 DNA sequence: TGTGCCAGCAGTGAGTGGCAGGGTAACGAGCAGTACTTC. This sequence encodes CASSEWQGNEQYF.

This chain connects TRBV4-2 to TRBJ2-7; D is unresolved. V lost 4 bases and J lost 3, with 10 bases in between. The V gene's germline CDR1 is LGHNA and CDR2 YNFKEQ. The CDR3 covers 13 residues. The CDR3 spells CASSPNADYEQYF. Written as DNA, the CDR3 is TGTGCCAGCAGCCCGAACGCTGACTACGAGCAGTACTTC.